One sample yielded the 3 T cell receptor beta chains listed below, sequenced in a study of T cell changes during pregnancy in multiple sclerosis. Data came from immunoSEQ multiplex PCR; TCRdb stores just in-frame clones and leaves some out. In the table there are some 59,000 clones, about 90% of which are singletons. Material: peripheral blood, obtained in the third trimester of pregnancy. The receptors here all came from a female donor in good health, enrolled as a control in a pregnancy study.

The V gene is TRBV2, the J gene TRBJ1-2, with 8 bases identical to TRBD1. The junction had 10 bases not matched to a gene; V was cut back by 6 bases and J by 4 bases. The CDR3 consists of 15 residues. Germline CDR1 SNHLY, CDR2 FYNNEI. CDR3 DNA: TGTGCCAGCAGAGACCGTGACAGGGGATCCTATGGCTACACCTTC. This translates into CASRDRDRGSYGYTF.

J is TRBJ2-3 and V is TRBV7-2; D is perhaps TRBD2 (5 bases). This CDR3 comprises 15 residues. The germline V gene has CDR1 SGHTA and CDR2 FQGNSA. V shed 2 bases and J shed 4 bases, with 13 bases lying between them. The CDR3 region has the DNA TGTGCCAGCAGCTTATACCCGGGGTGGGCAGATACGCAGTATTTT. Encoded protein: CASSLYPGWADTQYF.

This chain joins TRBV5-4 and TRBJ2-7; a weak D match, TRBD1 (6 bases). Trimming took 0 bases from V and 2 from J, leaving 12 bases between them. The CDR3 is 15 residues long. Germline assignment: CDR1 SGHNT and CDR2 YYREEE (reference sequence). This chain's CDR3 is CASSLAGVLPYEQYF. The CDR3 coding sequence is TGTGCCAGCAGCTTGGCAGGGGTTCTACCCTACGAGCAGTACTTC.